This T cell receptor (beta chain) was sequenced for a study of CD8 T cells in Susac syndrome. Study-level points and caveats: That the number of individuals in its TCR sequencing and HLA analysis was relatively small was acknowledged by the study.

Roughly 0.45 to 1 ug RNA was reverse transcribed with random hexamers. An immunoSEQ multiplex PCR amplified TCR beta CDR3 over 54 Vbeta and 13 Jbeta. TCRdb re-analysed the immunoSEQ multiplex PCR reads in MiXCR, keeping a single row per CDR3 protein. The profile shows some 170,000 distinct CDR3 sequences, roughly 93% of them singletons. Germline values: CDR1 DFQATT, CDR2 SNEGSKA (reference sequence). Trimming stripped 5 bases from V and 5 bases from J, with 12 bases between. The length of the CDR3 is 12 residues. Comment on this clonotype: Its antigen is not known.

TCR beta was sequenced from blood CD8+ and CD4+ T cells. Negative isolation yielded CD4+ and CD8+ T cells, and FACS enriched TEMRA cells. Specimen: CD4+ T cells from PBMCs. The sequence derives from a human donor in good health. This sequence joins TRBV20-1 and TRBJ1-2; D may be TRBD1 (6 bases). DNA of the CDR3: TGCAGTGCTTCGTCGGGGGCATATGGCTACACCTTC. Translation: CSASSGAYGYTF.